The 22 T cell receptor beta chains below come from one sample, sequenced in a study of shared clonotypes between healthy human individuals. Clones were sequenced by immunoSEQ multiplex PCR, and TCRdb holds only the in-frame ones, with some missing. This repertoire shows around 1,100,000 clones, 77% found once; its top ten account for 0.85% to 1%. The material sequenced was memory CD4+ T cells from PBMCs. Subset here: CD45RA-negative fraction. The receptors were sampled from a man younger than 30 in good health. Some clones in this sample may be carry-over from other donors' samples.

The chain couples TRBV15 to TRBJ2-5; D may be TRBD2 (6 bases). The germline V gene has CDR1 LNHNV and CDR2 YYDKDF (reference sequence). CDR3 size: 14 residues. The V gene lost 2 bases and the J gene lost 4 bases, with 11 bases spanning the gap. CDR3 sequence (DNA): TGTGCCACCAGCAGACAGGGAGGAGGAGAGACCCAGTACTTC. The encoded protein is CATSRQGGGETQYF.

This clone has only a few counts. This chain connects TRBV5-1 to TRBJ1-1, with D perhaps TRBD1 (5 bases). Germline V CDR1 and CDR2: SGHRS, YFSETQ. CDR3 size: 15 residues. Between the trimmed V and J ends, which lost 6 bases and 1 base, there was a span of 16 bases. CDR3 in amino acids: CASTLQMGPNTEAFF. CDR3 coding DNA: TGCGCCAGCACCCTGCAAATGGGGCCGAACACTGAAGCTTTCTTT.

The V and J genes are TRBV28 and TRBJ2-2; perhaps TRBD1 as D (5 bases). The CDR3 length is 14 residues. The V gene lost 3 bases and the J gene lost 5 bases, with 10 bases spanning the gap. Germline V gene data show CDR1 as MDHEN and CDR2 as SYDVKM. The CDR3 reads CASSLVGVTGELFF. In nucleotides, the CDR3 is TGTGCCAGCAGTTTGGTAGGGGTGACCGGGGAGCTGTTTTTT.

The chain is built from TRBV6-6 and TRBJ2-1, with D possibly being TRBD2 (6 bases). Between the trimmed V and J ends, which lost 6 bases and 0 bases, there was a span of 12 bases. The CDR3 runs to 15 residues. From germline, CDR1 is MNHNY and CDR2 SVGAGI (reference sequence). This CDR3 is CASSHVGGSYNEQFF. The CDR3, as DNA: TGTGCCAGCAGCCACGTGGGGGGCTCCTACAATGAGCAGTTCTTC.

The rearrangement joins TRBV6-1 to TRBJ2-7, with 11 bases aligning to TRBD1. Germline assignment: CDR1 MNHNS and CDR2 SASEGT. The CDR3 runs to 14 residues. Trimming at V came to 4 bases and at J to 3 bases, leaving 2 bases not matched to a gene. CDR3 loop: CASSAGTGGYEQYF. The CDR3 DNA follows: TGTGCCAGCAGTGCCGGGACAGGGGGCTACGAGCAGTACTTC.

The chain recombines TRBV10-3 with TRBJ1-2; TRBD1 might be the D (6 bases). The V gene lost 3 bases and the J gene lost 8 bases, with 13 bases spanning the gap. Germline assignment: CDR1 ENHRY and CDR2 SYGVKD. The CDR3 is made up of 13 amino acids. The CDR3 DNA reads TGTGCCATCAGTGAACGGACAGCGGAGGGCTACACCTTC. Its translation is CAISERTAEGYTF.

This clone has only one observation. The chain employs TRBV6-6 and TRBJ2-4; D is ambiguous. Germline V gives CDR1 MNHNY, CDR2 SVGAGI (reference sequence). This CDR3 is built from 16 residues. Trimming cost V 5 bases and J 0 bases, with 14 bases left between them. The CDR3 region is CASSGDWALAKNIQYF. The CDR3 nucleotides are TGTGCCAGCAGTGGAGACTGGGCCTTAGCCAAAAACATTCAGTACTTC.

This clone was observed a few times. The rearrangement joins TRBV9 to TRBJ2-1; a weak D match, TRBD1 (6 bases). The CDR3 spans 15 residues. V was cut by 4 bases and J by 7 bases, with 18 bases left in between. CDR1 is SGDLS and CDR2 is YYNGEE in the germline V gene. The CDR3 bases are TGTGCCAGCAGCTACATCGCCGGGACAAGGAATGAGCAGTTCTTC. This sequence encodes CASSYIAGTRNEQFF.

The gene calls are TRBV30 and TRBJ2-5; D uncertain. Germline assignment: CDR1 GTSNPN and CDR2 SVGIG (reference sequence). Trimming removed 0 bases from V and 4 bases from J, with 6 bases in between. This CDR3 has 12 amino acids. Written as DNA, the CDR3 is TGTGCCTGGAGTGTACTTACAGAGACCCAGTACTTC. Its translation: CAWSVLTETQYF.

CDR3 amino acids: CASTQRARGEGKRETQYF. CDR3 DNA: TGTGCCAGCACCCAACGGGCAAGGGGCGAAGGAAAGAGAGAGACCCAGTACTTC. The chain uses TRBV27 and TRBJ2-5; D is possibly TRBD1 (5 bases). The CDR3 consists of 18 residues. Germline V gene data show CDR1 as MNHEY and CDR2 as SMNVEV (reference sequence). Trimming left V 7 bases short and J 4 bases short, with 28 bases between.

As concerns this clone: Other nucleotide sequences from this sample produce the same CDR3. This chain links TRBV9 with TRBJ2-7; a weak D match, TRBD2 (5 bases). The CDR3 has 14 residues. CDR1 and CDR2 from the germline V gene are SGDLS and YYNGEE. Trimming shortened V by 0 bases and J by 0 bases, and 7 bases separated the two germline ends. Written as DNA, the CDR3 is TGTGCCAGCAGCGTAGGGACTCGCTCCTACGAGCAGTACTTC. Amino acid sequence: CASSVGTRSYEQYF.

The rearrangement links TRBV29-1 to TRBJ2-3, with D possibly matching TRBD2 (5 bases). The CDR3 is 13 residues long. V lost 6 bases and J lost 2, with 12 bases in between. Germline V gene sequence: CDR1 SQVTM, CDR2 ANQGSEA. The CDR3 DNA sequence: TGCAGCGTGCGGACTGGGATCACAGATACGCAGTATTTT. Amino acids: CSVRTGITDTQYF.

This chain uses TRBV18 with TRBJ2-1, with no clear D. The CDR3 extends over 15 amino acids. Trimming took off 0 bases at V and 7 bases at J, with 13 bases between the two ends. Germline V CDR1 and CDR2: KGHSH, LQKENI. The CDR3 loop reads CASSPPASVGNEQFF. The CDR3 coding sequence is TGTGCCAGCTCACCACCGGCAAGCGTGGGGAATGAGCAGTTCTTC.

The rearrangement joins TRBV19 to TRBJ1-1, with 9 bases identical to TRBD1. The CDR3 sequence is 14 residues long. Germline lookup yields CDR1 LNHDA and CDR2 SQIVND (reference sequence). V shed 7 bases and J 4 bases; nucleotides not matched to a gene: 7. For the CDR3, the DNA is TGTGCCAGTACTGATCGACAGGGGGGCACTGAAGCTTTCTTT. It translates to CASTDRQGGTEAFF.

The J gene is TRBJ2-2, the V gene TRBV19; 10 positions agree with TRBD1. The germline gives CDR1 LNHDA, CDR2 SQIVND (reference sequence). After removal of 6 bases from V and 5 bases from J, the junction contained 9 bases not matched to a gene. The CDR3 length is 16 residues. CDR3 region: CASRRTDRGQTGELFF. CDR3 nucleotide sequence: TGTGCCAGTAGGAGGACCGACAGGGGGCAGACCGGGGAGCTGTTTTTT.

V gene TRBV6-4 combines with J gene TRBJ2-3; 12 bases match TRBD2. Trimming cost V 6 bases and J 4 bases; bases outside gene matches: 11. CDR1 and CDR2 (germline): MRHNA, SNTAGT. The CDR3 extends over 17 amino acids. This CDR3 reads CASSPRPTSGRSDTQYF. The DNA for the CDR3 is TGTGCCAGCAGCCCTCGGCCTACTAGCGGGAGGTCAGATACGCAGTATTTT.

The genes are TRBV6-1 and TRBJ2-1; the match to TRBD2 covers 7 bases. This CDR3 spans 16 amino acids. With V trimmed by 4 bases and J by 7 bases, 13 bases remained unmatched. Germline CDR1 MNHNS, CDR2 SASEGT. CDR3 in DNA: TGTGCCAGCAGTGGGGGTGGGACGGGAGGACGTAATGAGCAGTTCTTC. It yields the protein CASSGGGTGGRNEQFF.

This chain joins TRBV30 and TRBJ1-1, with D possibly TRBD1 on 6 matching bases. The CDR3 contains 13 residues. V was cut by 2 bases and J by 3 bases, with 10 bases left in between. The germline gives CDR1 GTSNPN, CDR2 SVGIG (reference sequence). Here the CDR3 reads CAWSTRGDTEAFF. In DNA form, the CDR3 reads TGTGCCTGGAGTACGAGGGGGGACACTGAAGCTTTCTTT.

The rearrangement joins TRBV6-5 to TRBJ2-5; D is tentatively TRBD1 or TRBD2 (6 bases each). Looked up from germline, CDR1 is MNHEY and CDR2 is SVGAGI. The CDR3 is 16 amino acids. V gave up 3 bases and J gave up 7 bases, with 21 bases separating them. The CDR3 sequence is CASSYHHEGGPGTQYF. CDR3 sequence (DNA): TGTGCCAGCAGTTATCATCACGAGGGGGGACCGGGGACCCAGTACTTC.

V usage is TRBV16 and J usage is TRBJ1-2, with D perhaps matching TRBD1 (5 bases). V was clipped by 3 bases and J by 8 bases, with 16 bases between them. This CDR3 region has 14 residues. Germline V gene lookup returns CDR1 KGHSY and CDR2 FQNENV. CDR3 in amino acids: CASSHTGPAGGYTF. The DNA for the CDR3 is TGTGCCAGCAGCCACACAGGCCCCGCGGGCGGCTACACCTTC.

This chain links TRBV5-1 with TRBJ1-4; D not certain. Trimming shortened V by 2 bases and J by 0 bases, and 2 bases separated the two germline ends. The germline gives CDR1 SGHRS, CDR2 YFSETQ. The CDR3 length is 13 residues. The CDR3 region has the DNA TGCGCCAGCAGCTTCTCAACTAATGAAAAACTGTTTTTT. This gives the protein CASSFSTNEKLFF.

This clone came up once. This sample includes further DNA sequences coding for the same CDR3. The chain links TRBV5-1 to TRBJ2-1; TRBD2 matches at 8 bases. The ends lost 4 bases at V and 0 bases at J; junction bases unmatched: 6. The V gene's germline CDR1 is SGHRS and CDR2 YFSETQ. The CDR3 is made up of 16 amino acids. The CDR3 here is CASSLRLASSYNEQFF. For the CDR3, the DNA is TGCGCCAGCAGCCTGCGACTAGCGAGCTCCTACAATGAGCAGTTCTTC.